A single sample is the source of the 10 T cell receptor beta chains below, sequenced in a study of post-analysis software for immune sequencing data. Presence of unique molecular identifiers characterized the TCR beta cDNA libraries. MiXCR, run by TCRdb on the PCR reads, gives a single entry per CDR3 protein. In the table there are roughly 150,000 distinct CDR3 sequences, roughly 35% of which are singletons. The sample in question was blood, obtained after autologous hematopoietic stem cell transplantation. These receptors were obtained from a girl under 18 with multiple sclerosis.

The table lists this clonotype with many counts. V usage is TRBV20-1 and J usage is TRBJ2-7; 8 positions agree with TRBD2. V trimming: 6 bases; J trimming: 2 bases; junction bases outside the gene matches: 12. The CDR3 length is 15 residues. The germline gives CDR1 DFQATT, CDR2 SNEGSKA (reference sequence). The CDR3 sequence: CSAPQASGFAYEQYF. The CDR3, as DNA: TGCAGTGCCCCACAGGCTAGCGGGTTCGCCTACGAGCAGTACTTC.

This clonotype was found a few times. The chain recombines TRBV6-6 with TRBJ1-4, with D hard to call. Germline V gene sequence: CDR1 MNHNY, CDR2 SVGAGI (reference sequence). This CDR3 has 12 residues. V lost 7 bases, J lost 7 bases, and 10 bases lay in between. In DNA, the CDR3 is TGTGCCAGCAATGAGGAGGGTGAAAAACTGTTTTTT. Its translation is CASNEEGEKLFF.

This chain uses TRBV12-3 or TRBV12-4 with TRBJ2-2; D might be TRBD1 (6 bases). The V end was cut by 3 bases, the J end by 1 base, with 6 bases between. The length of the CDR3 is 14 residues. The CDR3 region is CASSLTGNTGELFF. CDR3 sequence (DNA): TGTGCCAGCAGTTTGACAGGGAACACCGGGGAGCTGTTTTTT.

In this sample, this clonotype turned up many times. J is TRBJ2-7 and V is TRBV7-2, with a tentative D call TRBD1 (5 bases). Trimming shortened V by 5 bases and J by 3 bases, and 14 bases separated the two germline ends. Germline V gives CDR1 SGHTA, CDR2 FQGNSA. This CDR3 is 14 amino acids long. CDR3 sequence: CASSPQVGDYEQYF. The DNA of the CDR3 is TGTGCCAGCAGCCCCCAAGTAGGGGACTACGAGCAGTACTTC.

This clonotype was seen only once. The chain is built from TRBV11-3 and TRBJ2-1; 10 nucleotides align to TRBD2. The trim removed 5 bases at V and 4 bases at J, leaving 8 bases unmatched. The CDR3 extends over 16 amino acids. In germline, CDR1 is SGHNT, CDR2 YENEEA. This CDR3 reads CASSPSRLAGYNEQFF. DNA of the CDR3: TGTGCCAGCAGCCCTTCAAGACTAGCGGGTTACAATGAGCAGTTCTTC.

The genes are TRBV7-3 and TRBJ2-1; 10 positions match TRBD2. The CDR3 has 16 residues. The J segment lost 10 bases and the V segment lost 1 base, leaving 10 bases of the junction unmatched. Germline V gives CDR1 SGHTA, CDR2 FQGTGA. Here the CDR3 DNA reads TGTGCCAGCAGCTTAATCAGCGGGGGGGCCGTGGGGGAGCAGTTCTTC. This encodes CASSLISGGAVGEQFF.

The V call is TRBV29-1, the J call TRBJ2-7; the D gene could be TRBD1 or TRBD2 (5 bases each). Trimming cost V 6 bases and J 0 bases, with 9 bases left between them. The CDR3 totals 12 residues. The germline gives CDR1 SQVTM, CDR2 ANQGSEA. The CDR3 protein is CSVAGTSYEQYF. The CDR3 DNA reads as TGCAGCGTAGCCGGGACCTCCTACGAGCAGTACTTC.

The V call is TRBV9, the J call TRBJ1-2, with D uncertain. Trimming pared 6 bases from V and 1 base from J, leaving 16 bases between. The germline V gene encodes CDR1 SGDLS and CDR2 YYNGEE. The CDR3 covers 15 residues. The CDR3 region has the DNA TGTGCCAGCACCAAGGACGGACCGAGTAACTATGGCTACACCTTC. Its protein product is CASTKDGPSNYGYTF.

This clonotype was seen only a few times. The chain couples TRBV6-2 or TRBV6-3 to TRBJ1-2, with D possibly TRBD1 on 6 matching bases. V was cut by 4 bases and J by 10 bases, with 10 bases left in between. This CDR3 spans 11 amino acids. The germline gives CDR1 MNHEY, CDR2 SVGEGT. CDR3 bases: TGTGCCAGCAGTTCCGCAGGGGACTACACCTTC. Translating it yields CASSSAGDYTF.

The chain recombines TRBV4-3 with TRBJ2-7; tentative D call: TRBD2 (5 bases). This CDR3 comprises 14 residues. Deletions cut 0 bases from V and 0 bases from J, with 6 bases between. Germline-derived CDR1 and CDR2 are LGHNA and YSLEER. CDR3 amino acids: CASSQDRGSYEQYF. For the CDR3, the DNA is TGCGCCAGCAGCCAAGACCGGGGCTCCTACGAGCAGTACTTC.